The present TCR beta chain was sequenced within a study of cytomegalovirus exposure and HLA in healthy donors. The CDR3 has 11 residues. V dropped 10 bases and J dropped 8 bases, with 14 bases sitting between them. Germline V lookup: CDR1 MNHNS, CDR2 SASEGT. Study observations and caveats: CMV serostatus was the sole immune exposure information available. A previous analysis found most TCR beta V segments productive roughly 90% or roughly 30% of the time. Some V segments could not be told apart, so they were left out, TRBV6-2 and TRBV6-3 among them. An analysis was carried out at a later point. It showed that HLA-associated TCR beta chains were more clonally expanded than equally common non-associated chains.

Points on this clone: The antigen is undetermined.

It was with 60 Vbeta and 13 Jbeta primers that the PCR ran. Clones were sequenced by immunoSEQ multiplex PCR, and TCRdb holds only the in-frame ones, with some missing. The table lists roughly 200,000 clones, 75% to 90% of them singletons. The sequence derives from a man in his fifties or sixties in good health and CMV-seronegative. Sequencing input: PBMCs. The chain uses TRBV6-1 and TRBJ1-2; possible D gene TRBD1, 5 bases. CDR3 nucleotides: TGTGCCATGCGGGCGGGGACCGGCTACACCTTC. Its protein is CAMRAGTGYTF.